The subject of this entry is one T cell receptor (beta chain). The data belong to a study of blood T cell repertoires in COVID-19. The overall study: Acute and convalescent COVID-19 samples came from the United States, Italy and Spain. Nucleic acid was either cDNA or gDNA, and it came from T cells, B-cell-depleted T cells, or PBMCs.

The CDR3 runs to 15 residues. Looked up from germline, CDR1 is MDHEN and CDR2 is SYDVKM. V gave up 6 bases and J gave up 1 base, with 15 bases separating them. Produced via immunoSEQ multiplex PCR; TCRdb's table is partial and in-frame only. The sample records about 180,000 clones, about 86% being singletons. The gene calls are TRBV28 and TRBJ1-1, with D maybe TRBD1 (5 bases). The sequence was obtained from a woman aged 70-85 years with COVID-19, enrolled during active disease. The sample taken for sequencing was peripheral blood. CDR3 sequence reads: CASRFHGGKNTEAFF. The CDR3 DNA reads as TGTGCCAGCAGGTTCCACGGGGGGAAGAACACTGAAGCTTTCTTT. The full variable domain, in which reference TRBV28 and TRBJ1-1 provide the parts outside the CDR3, is DVKVTQSSRYLVKRTGEKVFLECVQDMDHENMFWYRQDPGLGLRLIYFSYDVKMKEKGDIPEGYSVSREKKERFSLILESASTNQTSMYLCASRFHGGKNTEAFFGQGTRLTVV.